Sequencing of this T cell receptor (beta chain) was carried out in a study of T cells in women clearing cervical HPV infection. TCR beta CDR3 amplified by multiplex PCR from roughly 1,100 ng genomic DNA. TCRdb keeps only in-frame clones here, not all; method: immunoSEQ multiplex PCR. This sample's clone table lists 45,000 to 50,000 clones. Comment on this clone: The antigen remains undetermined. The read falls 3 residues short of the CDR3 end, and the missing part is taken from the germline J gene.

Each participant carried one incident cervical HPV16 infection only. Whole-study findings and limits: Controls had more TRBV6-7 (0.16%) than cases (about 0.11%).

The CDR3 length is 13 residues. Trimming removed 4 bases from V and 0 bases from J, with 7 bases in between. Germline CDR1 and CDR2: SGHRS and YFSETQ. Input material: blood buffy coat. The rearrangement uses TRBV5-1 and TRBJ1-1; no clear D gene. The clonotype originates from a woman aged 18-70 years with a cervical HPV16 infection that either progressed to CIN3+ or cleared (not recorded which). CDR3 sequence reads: CASSPTLNTEAFF. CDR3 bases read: TGCGCCAGCAGCCCGACTTTGAACACTGAA.